Only one count was recorded for the clone carrying this TCR beta chain. Antigen: not known. The entry originates in a study of PD-1 blockade in mismatch repair-deficient tumors. General study results and limits: Tumor-resident clones, often absent from pretreatment blood, expanded after pembrolizumab and then contracted.

Libraries were prepared by immunoSEQ multiplex PCR; TCRdb keeps only in-frame clonotypes and omits some of them. The data contain 70,000 to 90,000 clones, about four fifths of them seen just once; the ten biggest clones take up roughly 5.5%. The sequence was collected from an adult with mismatch repair-deficient cancer. Sequences were derived from peripheral blood, sampled 44 weeks after starting pembrolizumab.

CDR3: CASRRLAGGYSYEQYF. In DNA form, the CDR3 reads TGTGCCAGCAGGCGACTAGCGGGAGGCTACTCCTACGAGCAGTACTTC. The chain recombines TRBV5-6 with TRBJ2-7; 13 bases map to TRBD2. Trimming took 5 bases from V and 0 from J; bases not matched to a gene: 5. The CDR3 spans 16 residues. CDR1 is SGHDT, CDR2 YYEEEE, per germline.